One and the same sample provided the 6 T cell receptor beta chains below, sequenced in a study of blood T cell repertoires in COVID-19. Libraries were prepared by immunoSEQ multiplex PCR; TCRdb keeps only in-frame clonotypes and omits some of them. The sample carries over 30,000 clones, over 75% recorded once. Sequenced: peripheral blood. These receptors were taken from an elderly man with active or convalescent COVID-19.

V and J are TRBV4-3 and TRBJ1-2; 8 bases agree with TRBD1. This CDR3 has 14 amino acids. CDR1 is LGHNA, CDR2 YSLEER, per germline. Trimming cost V 4 bases and J 5 bases; bases outside gene matches: 6. Here the CDR3 reads CASSRSTGDYGYTF. Here the CDR3 DNA reads TGCGCCAGCAGCCGATCGACAGGGGATTATGGCTACACCTTC.

The chain has TRBV7-2 and TRBJ2-1; D unresolved. Trimming shortened V by 3 bases and J by 7 bases, and 16 bases separated the two germline ends. The CDR3 sequence is 15 residues long. Germline CDR1 reads SGHTA; CDR2 reads FQGNSA. The CDR3 loop reads CASSFTVLGANEQFF. The CDR3 DNA reads as TGTGCCAGCAGCTTCACGGTCCTCGGAGCGAATGAGCAGTTCTTC.

To note about this clone: The junction shows a germline mismatch at one end, possibly a read error. This chain joins TRBV20-1 and TRBJ2-1; 7 positions agree with TRBD2. Germline CDR1 and CDR2: DFQATT and SNEGSKA (reference sequence). The CDR3 runs to 17 residues. The CDR3 is CSASGSTTSDPRGAMLF. The CDR3 DNA follows: TGCAGTGCTAGTGGTTCCACAACTAGCGACCCCCGAGGTGCCATGCTCTTC.

This clone was counted a few times. The chain combines TRBV4-2 with TRBJ2-4; D might be TRBD1 (5 bases). Germline-derived CDR1 and CDR2 are LGHNA and YNFKEQ. Trimming removed 8 bases at V and 5 bases at J, with 19 bases between. This CDR3 region has 15 residues. CDR3 loop: CASGSQETGENIQYF. CDR3 nucleotide sequence: TGTGCCAGCGGTTCACAGGAGACCGGTGAAAACATTCAGTACTTC.

The chain uses TRBV4-2 and TRBJ2-3; TRBD2 matches at 10 bases. The germline CDR1 and CDR2 sequences are LGHNA and YNFKEQ. With 3 bases clipped from V and 1 base from J, the junction kept 7 bases outside the gene matches. CDR3 length equals 17 residues. This CDR3 is CASSQSGGAAGTDTQYF. CDR3 nucleotides: TGTGCCAGCAGCCAGAGCGGGGGGGCCGCGGGCACAGATACGCAGTATTTT.

The chain couples TRBV16 to TRBJ2-1; TRBD1 aligns across 7 bases. From germline, CDR1 is KGHSY and CDR2 FQNENV. Trimming at V came to 3 bases and at J to 10 bases, leaving 3 bases not matched to a gene. The CDR3 consists of 12 residues. CDR3 in amino acids: CASSQTGIEQFF. CDR3 sequence (DNA): TGTGCCAGCAGCCAGACAGGGATCGAGCAGTTCTTC.